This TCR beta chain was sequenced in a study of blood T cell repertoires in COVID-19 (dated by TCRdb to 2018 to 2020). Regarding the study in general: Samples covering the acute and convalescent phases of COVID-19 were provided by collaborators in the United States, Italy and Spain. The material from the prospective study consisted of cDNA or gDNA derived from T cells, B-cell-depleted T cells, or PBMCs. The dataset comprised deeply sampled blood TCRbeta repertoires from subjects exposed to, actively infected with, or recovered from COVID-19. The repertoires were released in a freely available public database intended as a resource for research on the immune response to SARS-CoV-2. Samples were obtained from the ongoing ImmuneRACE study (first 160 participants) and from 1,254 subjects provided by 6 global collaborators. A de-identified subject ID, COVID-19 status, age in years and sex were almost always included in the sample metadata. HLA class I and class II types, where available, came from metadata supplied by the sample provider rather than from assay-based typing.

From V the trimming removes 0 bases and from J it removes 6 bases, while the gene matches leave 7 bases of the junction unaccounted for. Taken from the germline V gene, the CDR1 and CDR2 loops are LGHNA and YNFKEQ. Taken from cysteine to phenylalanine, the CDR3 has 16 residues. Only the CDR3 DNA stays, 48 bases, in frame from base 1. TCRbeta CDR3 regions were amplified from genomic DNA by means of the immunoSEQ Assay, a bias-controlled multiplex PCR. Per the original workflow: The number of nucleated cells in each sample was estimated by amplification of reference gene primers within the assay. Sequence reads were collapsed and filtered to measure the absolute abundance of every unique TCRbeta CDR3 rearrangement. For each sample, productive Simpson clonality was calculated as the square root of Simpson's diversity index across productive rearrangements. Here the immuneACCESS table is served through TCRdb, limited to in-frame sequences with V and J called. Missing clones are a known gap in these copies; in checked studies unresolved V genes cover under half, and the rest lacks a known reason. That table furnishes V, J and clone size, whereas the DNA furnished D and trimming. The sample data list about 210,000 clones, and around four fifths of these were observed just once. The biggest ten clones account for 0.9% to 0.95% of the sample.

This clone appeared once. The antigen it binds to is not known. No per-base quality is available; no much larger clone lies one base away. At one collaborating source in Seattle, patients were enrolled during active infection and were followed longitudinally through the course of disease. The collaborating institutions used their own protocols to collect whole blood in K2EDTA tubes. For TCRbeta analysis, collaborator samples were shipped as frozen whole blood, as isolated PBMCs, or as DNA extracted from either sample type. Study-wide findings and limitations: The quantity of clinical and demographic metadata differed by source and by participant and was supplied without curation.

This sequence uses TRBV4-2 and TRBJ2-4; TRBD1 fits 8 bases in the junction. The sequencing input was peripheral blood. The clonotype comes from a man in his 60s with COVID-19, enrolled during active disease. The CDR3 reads CASSQEQGVGGNIQYF. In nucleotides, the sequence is TGTGCCAGCAGCCAAGAACAGGGGGTCGGCGGAAACATTCAGTACTTC.